This T cell receptor (beta chain) stems from a study of T-cell reconstitution after alpha-beta-depleted transplantation in children. Overall study results and limits: There were reportedly several hundred expanded graft clones from which alpha-beta T cells came about two months after transplant. Elevated TCRbeta diversity at day 60 was traced, in some patients, to surviving recipient T cells and thymic progenitors.

About this clonotype itself: Its specificity is not known.

TCRbeta library preparation incorporated unique molecular identifiers. TCRdb recomputed calls from the PCR reads with MiXCR, one row per CDR3 protein. The sample consists of a few hundred thousand distinct CDR3 sequences, roughly 27% of them appearing once. The V end was cut by 2 bases, the J end by 8 bases, with 9 bases between. In germline, CDR1 is SGHAT, CDR2 FQNNGV. CDR3 length equals 12 residues. The V call is TRBV11-2, the J call TRBJ1-1; maybe TRBD1 (6 bases). This specimen consisted of PBMCs, obtained before TCRalphabeta/CD19-depleted stem cell transplant. The clonotype was recovered from a boy in the first two years of life with Wiskott-Aldrich syndrome, due to receive a stem cell transplant. The CDR3 DNA reads as TGTGCCAGCAGCTTAAAGGACAGCGAAGCTTTCTTT. Translated: CASSLKDSEAFF. The full variable domain, its missing parts supplied by reference TRBV11-2 and TRBJ1-1, is EAGVAQSPRYKIIEKRQSVAFWCNPISGHATLYWYQQILGQGPKLLIQFQNNGVVDDSQLPKDRFSAERLKGVDSTLKIQPAKLEDSAVYLCASSLKDSEAFFGQGTRLTVV.